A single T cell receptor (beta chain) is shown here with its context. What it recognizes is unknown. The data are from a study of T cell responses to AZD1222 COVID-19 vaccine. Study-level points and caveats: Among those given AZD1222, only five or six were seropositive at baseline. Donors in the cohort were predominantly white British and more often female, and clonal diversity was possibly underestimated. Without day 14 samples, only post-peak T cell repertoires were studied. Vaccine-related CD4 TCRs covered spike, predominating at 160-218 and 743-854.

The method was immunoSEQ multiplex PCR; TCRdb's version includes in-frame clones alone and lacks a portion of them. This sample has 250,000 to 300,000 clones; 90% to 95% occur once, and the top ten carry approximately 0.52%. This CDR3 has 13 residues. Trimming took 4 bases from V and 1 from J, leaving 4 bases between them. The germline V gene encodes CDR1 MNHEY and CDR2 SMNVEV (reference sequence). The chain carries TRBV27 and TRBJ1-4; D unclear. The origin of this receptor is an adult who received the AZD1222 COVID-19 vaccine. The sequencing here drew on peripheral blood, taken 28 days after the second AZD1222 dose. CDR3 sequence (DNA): TGTGCCAGCAGTTCCGGAACTAATGAAAAACTGTTTTTT. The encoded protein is CASSSGTNEKLFF.